Listed below are T cell receptor beta chains from one sample, sequenced in a study of cytomegalovirus exposure and HLA in healthy donors. Repertoires were generated with immunoSEQ multiplex PCR, while TCRdb's copy carries only in-frame clones and drops some. The sample lists 95,000 to 150,000 clones, around three quarters seen once, with roughly 3.1% in the top ten. Sequencing was carried out using PBMCs. These receptors were taken from a man aged 25-45 years in good health and CMV-seronegative. Each CDR3 is given with its conserved first and last residue. The D gene is left open where the match is weak. Not every row has a clone size; where given, it reads once, few, many or a size class.

V,D,size,J,DNA,CDR3
TRBV2,.,.,TRBJ1-2,TGTGCCAGCGGGGACACTCCCTATGGCTACACCTTC,CASGDTPYGYTF
TRBV25-1,TRBD2,.,TRBJ2-3,TGTGCCAGCAGTGAGACTAGCGTGAGCACAGATACGCAGTATTTT,CASSETSVSTDTQYF
TRBV6-5,TRBD2,.,TRBJ2-7,TGTGCCAGCAGGGATGGGACTAGCGGGAGCCACGAGCAGTACTTC,CASRDGTSGSHEQYF
TRBV11-3,TRBD1,.,TRBJ2-3,TGTGCCAGCAGCTTAGCAAGGACAGGGGATGATAGCACAGATACGCAGTATTTT,CASSLARTGDDSTDTQYF
TRBV18,.,.,TRBJ2-7,TGTGCCAGCTCACCACTCGCGGACTCCTACGAGCAGTACTTC,CASSPLADSYEQYF
TRBV10-1,TRBD1,few,TRBJ1-1,TGCGCCAGCAGCGCGACAGGGAGGACTGAAGCTTTCTTT,CASSATGRTEAFF
TRBV6-4,.,few,TRBJ2-3,TGTGCCAGCAGTGTCGGGGGACTGGACACAGATACGCAGTATTTT,CASSVGGLDTDTQYF
TRBV9,TRBD1,.,TRBJ1-5,TGTGCCAGCAGCCCCGGGACAGGCCCGAATCAGCCCCAGCATTTT,CASSPGTGPNQPQHF
TRBV15,.,.,TRBJ1-2,TGTGCCACCAGCCAGGGGACCTATGGCTACACCTTC,CATSQGTYGYTF
TRBV9,.,.,TRBJ1-1,TGTGCCAGCAGCAACATGAACACTGAAGCTTTCTTT,CASSNMNTEAFF
TRBV7-6,TRBD1,.,TRBJ2-2,TGTGCCAGCAGCGGACAGGGTCAATTCACCGGGGAGCTGTTTTTT,CASSGQGQFTGELFF
TRBV30,.,.,TRBJ2-7,TGTGCCTGGGCCTCCCCGGCAGGGGTCTTCTACGAGCAGTACTTC,CAWASPAGVFYEQYF
TRBV7-9,TRBD1,.,TRBJ1-2,TGTGCCAGCAGCCCAGGACAGGGGGGGGCCTATGGCTACACCTTC,CASSPGQGGAYGYTF
TRBV27,.,.,TRBJ1-3,TGTGCCAGCAGTTTAAGGCAGGCCTCTGGAAACACCATATATTTT,CASSLRQASGNTIYF
TRBV29-1,TRBD1,.,TRBJ2-1,TGCAGCGGTGGGACAGGCCGAGATGAGCAGTTCTTC,CSGGTGRDEQFF
TRBV27,.,.,TRBJ1-2,TGTGCCAGCAGTTTATCTACAGGGAACTATGGCTACACCTTC,CASSLSTGNYGYTF
TRBV5-1,TRBD1,.,TRBJ1-1,TGCGCCAGCAGCACCCGACAGGGGGCCGGTGGCACTGAAGCTTTCTTT,CASSTRQGAGGTEAFF
TRBV7-9,TRBD1,.,TRBJ2-3,TGTGCCAGCAGCGTAACACAGGGGGCTTTGGTCACAGATACGCAGTATTTT,CASSVTQGALVTDTQYF
TRBV9,TRBD1,few,TRBJ1-1,TGTGCCAGCAGCCACGGGACAGGGGGAACTGAAGCTTTCTTT,CASSHGTGGTEAFF
TRBV5-1,.,few,TRBJ1-1,TGCGCCAGCAGCTTGGGAGGGGGGAACACTGAAGCTTTCTTT,CASSLGGGNTEAFF
TRBV9,.,once,TRBJ1-6,TGTGCCAGCAGCGGCGATGTCTCCTATAATTCACCCCTCCACTTT,CASSGDVSYNSPLHF
TRBV5-8,.,.,TRBJ1-3,TGTGCCAGCAGCTTGGTAGGAAACACCATATATTTT,CASSLVGNTIYF